These T cell receptor beta chains were read from a single sample in a study of blood T cell repertoires in COVID-19. The data were produced by immunoSEQ multiplex PCR, yet TCRdb's version contains in-frame clones alone and is incomplete. The repertoire holds fewer than 25,000 clones, with about 88% as singletons. The sample comprised peripheral blood. These receptors all come from a human donor in a cohort sampled during active COVID-19. The donor label of this sample is uncertain. The CDR3 runs from the conserved cysteine through the conserved F or W. Size values are once, few and many counts, or a class for expanded clones, and some rows have none.

abundance	v_gene	j_gene	len	CDR3aa
.	TRBV5-1	TRBJ1-3	14	CASSLGTGENTIYF
.	TRBV12-5	TRBJ2-1	14	CASGHGLAGNEQFF
.	TRBV1	TRBJ1-1	15	CTSSQDFERYTEAFF
.	TRBV5-1	TRBJ1-5	12	CASSLTGEPQHF
.	TRBV3-1/TRBV3-2	TRBJ2-1	13	CASSPREDNEQFF
.	TRBV11-2	TRBJ2-7	15	CASSLGWDSAYEQYF
.	TRBV6-5	TRBJ2-3	15	CASSSRQGRIDTQYF
.	TRBV3-1/TRBV3-2	TRBJ2-7	15	CASSQDFGTPSKQYF
.	TRBV28	TRBJ2-7	14	CASSTPTSSYEQYF
.	TRBV6-1	TRBJ2-5	15	CASSESRSPQETQYF
.	TRBV15	TRBJ1-3	13	CATSETDGNTIYF
.	TRBV19	TRBJ2-7	14	CASSPRTSSGEQYF
.	TRBV21-1	TRBJ2-5	15	CASSKGRTAQETQYF
.	TRBV27	TRBJ2-1	18	CASSPEGAGPFSYNEQFF
.	TRBV11-2	TRBJ1-2	15	CASSRWTGVNYGYTF
.	TRBV6-5	TRBJ2-3	15	CASSTQGDGTDTQYF
.	TRBV5-1	TRBJ2-2	13	CASSLEATGELFF
once	TRBV10-1	TRBJ2-2	16	CASSGASGSGTGELFF
once	TRBV18	TRBJ2-7	14	CASSPPGQGYEQYF
once	TRBV11-2	TRBJ2-2	11	CASSLAGELFF
.	TRBV6-2/TRBV6-3	TRBJ1-6	11	CASSSRSPLHF
.	TRBV9	TRBJ1-1	13	CASSALSDTEAFF
once	TRBV29-1	TRBJ2-5	16	CSVVPGLAGGQETQYF
.	TRBV2	TRBJ2-1	15	CASSKTGQNYNEQFF
once	TRBV9	TRBJ2-3	15	CASSVDRGGTDTQYF
.	TRBV6-6	TRBJ1-5	15	CASGGGVRSNQPQHF